This T cell receptor beta chain was obtained from a study of OX40 agonist ivuxolimab in advanced cancers. Study context: Those enrolled were about 80% male, with a mean age of about 66 years and ages from roughly 23 to 79. The study, taken as a whole, reports: The authors also found low normalized T-cell clonal expansion in some nonresponders. At 0.1 to 3.0 mg/kg, clonal expansion of CD4+ and CD8+ blood T cells had occurred by week 6.

Germline values: CDR1 MNHEY, CDR2 SMNVEV (reference sequence). The CDR3 spans 11 residues. Between the trimmed V and J ends, which lost 3 bases and 4 bases, there was a span of 3 bases. The method was immunoSEQ multiplex PCR; TCRdb's version includes in-frame clones alone and lacks a portion of them. The table lists tens of thousands of clones, around 84% of them singletons. On this clone itself: Its antigen is currently unknown. This sample also contains other DNA sequences that code for the same CDR3.

The clonotype was recovered from an adult with an advanced solid tumor such as melanoma, head and neck, liver or kidney cancer. The chain couples TRBV27 to TRBJ2-5; D gene uncertain. Sequencing used CD4+ or CD8+ T cells sorted from blood, obtained in a trial of the OX40 agonist ivuxolimab. Written as DNA, the CDR3 is TGTGCCAGCAGTTTGGGAGAGACCCAGTACTTC. Its protein product is CASSLGETQYF.